This entry lists 6 T cell receptor beta chains sequenced from one sample in a study of blood T cell repertoires in COVID-19. Sequencing was performed with immunoSEQ multiplex PCR; in TCRdb, only in-frame clones are kept and a portion is missing. The table lists about 390,000 clones, just under 90% of them singletons. Sequencing was carried out using PBMCs or T cells enriched from blood (not recorded which). The receptor source for this set is a woman in her forties or fifties who had recovered from COVID-19.

V and J are TRBV30 and TRBJ1-3; tentative D call: TRBD1 (5 bases). The ends were cut back, 3 bases at V and 3 bases at J, with 6 bases in the middle. Germline lookup yields CDR1 GTSNPN and CDR2 SVGIG (reference sequence). CDR3 size: 12 residues. The CDR3 DNA reads as TGTGCCTGGAGCAGGGTTGGAAACACCATATATTTT. Protein sequence: CAWSRVGNTIYF.

This chain joins TRBV6-5 and TRBJ2-5; D might be TRBD1 (6 bases). The V end was cut by 4 bases, the J end by 4 bases, with 13 bases between. CDR3 length: 14 residues. Germline V gene sequence: CDR1 MNHEY, CDR2 SVGAGI. The CDR3 DNA sequence: TGTGCCAGCAGTTCCCCTGGGGGCGTAGAGACCCAGTACTTC. This codes for CASSSPGGVETQYF.

This clone was counted a few times. This sequence joins TRBV10-3 and TRBJ2-2; no firm D call. This CDR3 region has 12 residues. The germline V gene encodes CDR1 ENHRY and CDR2 SYGVKD. With 10 bases removed from V and 0 bases from J, the gap between germline ends came to 6 bases. The CDR3 DNA follows: TGTGCCACCCAGACGAACACCGGGGAGCTGTTTTTT. It yields the protein CATQTNTGELFF.

The rearrangement joins TRBV4-3 to TRBJ2-3, with 8 nucleotides matching TRBD2. The CDR3 is 16 amino acids. The V segment lost 5 bases and the J segment 4 bases; nucleotides outside the gene matches: 11. CDR1 is LGHNA and CDR2 is YSLEER in the germline V gene. This CDR3 is CASSARLAGGPDTQYF. Written as DNA, the CDR3 is TGCGCCAGCAGCGCGCGCCTTGCGGGGGGCCCAGATACGCAGTATTTT.

This clone came up a few times. This chain joins TRBV19 and TRBJ2-2; 11 bases fit TRBD1. J gave up 6 bases and V 5 bases, and 8 bases lay outside the gene matches. Germline CDR1 LNHDA, CDR2 SQIVND (reference sequence). The CDR3 has 16 amino acids. CDR3 sequence: CASSLRTGGSSGELFF. In DNA form, the CDR3 reads TGTGCCAGTAGTTTGCGGACAGGGGGCAGTTCCGGGGAGCTGTTTTTT.

The rearrangement joins TRBV6-2 or TRBV6-3 to TRBJ2-2; D is ambiguous. The CDR3 is 12 residues long. The V end lost 0 bases, the J end lost 12 bases, and 8 bases lay between the germline ends. CDR1 and CDR2 from the germline V gene are MNHEY and SVGEGT. CDR3 DNA: TGTGCCAGCAGTTACTCAGAACAGAAGCTGTTTTTT. Amino acids: CASSYSEQKLFF.